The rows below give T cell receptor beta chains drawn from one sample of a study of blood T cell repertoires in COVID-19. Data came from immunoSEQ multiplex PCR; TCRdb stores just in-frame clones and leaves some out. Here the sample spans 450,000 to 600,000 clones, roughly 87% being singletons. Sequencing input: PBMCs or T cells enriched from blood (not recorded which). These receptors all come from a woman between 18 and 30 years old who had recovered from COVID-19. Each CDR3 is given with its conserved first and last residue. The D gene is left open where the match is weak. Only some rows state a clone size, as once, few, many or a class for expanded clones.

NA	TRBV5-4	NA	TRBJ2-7	TGTGCCAGCAGCCTTCCCGGGGGTACCTACGAGCAGTACTTC	CASSLPGGTYEQYF
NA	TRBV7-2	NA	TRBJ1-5	TGTGCCAGCAGCTTTGGAGGGGCGGGCAGCAATCAGCCCCAGCATTTT	CASSFGGAGSNQPQHF
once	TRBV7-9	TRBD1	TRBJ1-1	TGTGCCAGCAGCTCCGGGACAGGGAGATGGACTGAAGCTTTCTTT	CASSSGTGRWTEAFF
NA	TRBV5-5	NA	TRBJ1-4	TGTGCCAGCAGCCCGCCGGGACTCCTTAATGAAAAACTGTTTTTT	CASSPPGLLNEKLFF
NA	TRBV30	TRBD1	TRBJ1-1	TGTGCCTGGGCATCGCCAGGGGGCCAAGCTTTCTTT	CAWASPGGQAFF
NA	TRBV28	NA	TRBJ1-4	TGTGCCAGCAGGGGCCAGGGGAATGAAAAACTGTTTTTT	CASRGQGNEKLFF
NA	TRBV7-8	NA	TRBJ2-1	TGTGCCAGCAGTCCCCATCACGACGGACGGGCCGGGGGTGGCAATGAGCAGTTCTTC	CASSPHHDGRAGGGNEQFF
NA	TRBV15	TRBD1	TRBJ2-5	TGTGCCACCAGCACCCTATACAGGGGGGAGACCCAGTACTTC	CATSTLYRGETQYF
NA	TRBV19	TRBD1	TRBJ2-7	TGTGCCAGTAGTAACCGGGACAGTGCCTACGAGCAGTACTTC	CASSNRDSAYEQYF
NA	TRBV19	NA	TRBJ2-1	TGTGCCAGTAGTATAGGTGGGGGCCTCTCCTACAATGAGCAGTTCTTC	CASSIGGGLSYNEQFF
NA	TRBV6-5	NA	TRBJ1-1	TGTGCCAGCAGAGATAGTGGGAACACTGAAGCTTTCTTT	CASRDSGNTEAFF
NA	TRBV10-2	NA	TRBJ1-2	TGCGCCAGCGGAGCCTCCTTGAGGAACTATGGCTACACCTTC	CASGASLRNYGYTF
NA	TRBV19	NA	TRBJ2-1	TGTGCCAGTACCAGGGGGGCTGAGCAGTTCTTC	CASTRGAEQFF
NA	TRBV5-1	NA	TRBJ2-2	TGCGCCAGCAGGGCAGGGGACACCGGGGAGCTGTTTTTT	CASRAGDTGELFF
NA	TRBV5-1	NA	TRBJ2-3	TGCGCCAGCAGCACGGATCCTAGCGTCCTGACAGATACGCAGTATTTT	CASSTDPSVLTDTQYF
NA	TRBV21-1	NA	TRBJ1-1	TGTGCCAGCTCAGAACAGGGGTGGGGAGCTTTCTTT	CASSEQGWGAFF
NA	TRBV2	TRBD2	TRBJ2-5	TGTGCCTGTTCGGGACTAGCGGGGAGAGAGACCCAGTACTTC	CACSGLAGRETQYF
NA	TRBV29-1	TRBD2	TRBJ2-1	TGCAGCGTCGGTGATCAGCGGGGGGGCAATGAGCAGTTCTTC	CSVGDQRGGNEQFF
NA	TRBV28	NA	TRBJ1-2	TGTGCCAGCAGTTTATCGAGAGGTACGCACTATGGCTACACCTTC	CASSLSRGTHYGYTF
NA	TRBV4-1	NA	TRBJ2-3	TGCGCCAGCAGCCAAGACAGGGGATACACAGATACGCAGTATTTT	CASSQDRGYTDTQYF
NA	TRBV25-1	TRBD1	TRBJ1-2	TGTGCCAGCAGTACAGGGGGCCTGGGATCGCGTGGCTACACCTTC	CASSTGGLGSRGYTF
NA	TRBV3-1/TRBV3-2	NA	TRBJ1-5	TGTGCCAGCAGCCGGGGGGGCAGCCAGCCCCAGCATTTT	CASSRGGSQPQHF
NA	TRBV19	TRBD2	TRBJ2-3	TGTGCCAGTAGTCCCGGGACTAGCGGGGGCGCAGATACGCAGTATTTT	CASSPGTSGGADTQYF
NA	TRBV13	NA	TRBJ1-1	TGTGCCAGCAGCTTAAGCCTCCCGAACAGCTTAGGTCCGAACACTGAAGCTTTCTTT	CASSLSLPNSLGPNTEAFF
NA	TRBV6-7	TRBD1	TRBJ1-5	TGTGCCAGCACTATCGGGACAGAAGGCCAGCCCCAGCATTTT	CASTIGTEGQPQHF
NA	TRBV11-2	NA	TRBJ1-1	TGTGCCAGCAGCTCCTCTCCGCGGGGGCCATACACTGAAGCTTTCTTT	CASSSSPRGPYTEAFF
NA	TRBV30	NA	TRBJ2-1	TGTGCCTGGAGTGTACCTGGTAGGGGGTACTACAATGAGCAGTTCTTC	CAWSVPGRGYYNEQFF
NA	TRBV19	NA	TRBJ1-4	TGTGCCAGTAGTATACAGGTTCCGAGGACTCTGTTTTTT	CASSIQVPRTLFF
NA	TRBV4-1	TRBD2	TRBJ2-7	TGCGCCAGCAGCGCGGCAAGCGGGGGCTCCTACGAGCAGTACTTC	CASSAASGGSYEQYF
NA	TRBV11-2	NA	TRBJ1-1	TGTGCCAGCAGCTCGCTCAGGGGCCCGGTGAGCACTGAAGCTTTCTTT	CASSSLRGPVSTEAFF
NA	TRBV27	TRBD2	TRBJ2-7	TGTGCCAGCATCCCGACTAGCGGGGGGCTATACGAGCAGTACTTC	CASIPTSGGLYEQYF
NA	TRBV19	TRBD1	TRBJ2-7	TGTGCCAGCCGGAGGAGACAGGGGGCCTACGAGCAGTACTTC	CASRRRQGAYEQYF
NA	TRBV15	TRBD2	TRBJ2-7	TGTGCCACCAGCAGAGAACTAGCGGGGGGGCCGGTCTACGAGCAGTACTTC	CATSRELAGGPVYEQYF
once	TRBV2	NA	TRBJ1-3	TGTGCCAGCAGTGCAGAAGGAAACACCATATATTTT	CASSAEGNTIYF
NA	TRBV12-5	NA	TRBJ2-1	TGTGCTAGTGGGTCCCCTTCCGACAGCAGCTCCTACAATGAGCAGTTCTTC	CASGSPSDSSSYNEQFF
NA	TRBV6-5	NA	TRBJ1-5	TGTGCCAGCAGTCCCCCCCCGGGGGGCACTCAGCCCCAGCATTTT	CASSPPPGGTQPQHF
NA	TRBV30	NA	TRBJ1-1	TGTGCCCGGGGGGGGCCCAGCACTGAAGCTTTCTTT	CARGGPSTEAFF
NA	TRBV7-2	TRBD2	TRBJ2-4	TGTGCCAGCAGCTTAGGGGGACTAGCGGTAGCCAAAAACATTCAGTACTTC	CASSLGGLAVAKNIQYF
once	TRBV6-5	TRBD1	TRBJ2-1	TGTGCCAGCAGGGAGTACAGGGGGGCCTACAATGAGCAGTTCTTC	CASREYRGAYNEQFF
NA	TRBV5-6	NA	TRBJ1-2	TGTGCCAGCAGCTTGCAGGAGGCCTATGGCTACACCTTC	CASSLQEAYGYTF
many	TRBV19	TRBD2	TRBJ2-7	TGTGCCAGTAGTGCGGGGAGGGGTCCCTACGAGCAGTACTTC	CASSAGRGPYEQYF
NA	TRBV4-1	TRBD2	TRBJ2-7	TGCGCCAGCAGCCCGACTAGCGGGGACTATCACGAGCAGTACTTC	CASSPTSGDYHEQYF
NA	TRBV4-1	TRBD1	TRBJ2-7	TGCGCCAGCAGCCATCTGGGACAGGGGCTGGACGAGCAGTACTTC	CASSHLGQGLDEQYF
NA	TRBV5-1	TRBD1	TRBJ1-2	TGCGCCAGCAGCTTGGTGGAGGGGGCGTATGGCTACACCTTC	CASSLVEGAYGYTF
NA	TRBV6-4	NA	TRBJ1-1	TGTGCCAGCAGTGACTCGAGGGACACTGAAGCTTTCTTT	CASSDSRDTEAFF
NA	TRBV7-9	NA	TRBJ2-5	TGTGCCACCCGAGGGATATCTAGTGGGGCCCAGTACTTC	CATRGISSGAQYF
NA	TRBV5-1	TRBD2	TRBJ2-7	TGCGCCAGCAGCCCGGGGGGCTACGAGCAGTACTTC	CASSPGGYEQYF
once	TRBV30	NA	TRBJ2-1	TGTGCCTGGAGTCCCGGGAATGAGCAGTTCTTC	CAWSPGNEQFF
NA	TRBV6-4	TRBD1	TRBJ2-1	TGTGCCAGCAGTGATGGGACAGGGGGCTTCGATGAGCAGTTCTTC	CASSDGTGGFDEQFF
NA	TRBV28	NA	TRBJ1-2	TGTGCCAGCAGTTTAGCGGAGGAAGGCTACACCTTC	CASSLAEEGYTF
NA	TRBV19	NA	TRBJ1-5	TGTGCCAGCTCATTAAAAAGGGGGCCCCAGCATTTT	CASSLKRGPQHF
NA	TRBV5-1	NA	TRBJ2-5	TGCGCCAGCAGCCATCGGGTGGGAGAGACCCAGTACTTC	CASSHRVGETQYF
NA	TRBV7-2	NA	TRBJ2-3	TGTGCCAGCAGCTTATCTTTTAGCACAGATACGCAGTATTTT	CASSLSFSTDTQYF
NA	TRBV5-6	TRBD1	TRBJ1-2	TGTGCCAGCAGCTTGAACAGGGGATATGGCTACACCTTC	CASSLNRGYGYTF
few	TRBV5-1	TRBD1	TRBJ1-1	TGCGCCAGCACTGGCCGAACAGGGGACACTGAAGCTTTCTTT	CASTGRTGDTEAFF
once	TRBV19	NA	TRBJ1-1	TGTGCCAGTGACCCAACAGGATACACTGAAGCTTTCTTT	CASDPTGYTEAFF
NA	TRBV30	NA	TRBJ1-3	TGTGCCTGGAGTCGGACAATCGGAAACACCATATATTTT	CAWSRTIGNTIYF
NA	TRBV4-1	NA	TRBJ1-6	TGCGCCAGCAGCCCTTGGACAGTGGAGTCCCTCCACTTT	CASSPWTVESLHF